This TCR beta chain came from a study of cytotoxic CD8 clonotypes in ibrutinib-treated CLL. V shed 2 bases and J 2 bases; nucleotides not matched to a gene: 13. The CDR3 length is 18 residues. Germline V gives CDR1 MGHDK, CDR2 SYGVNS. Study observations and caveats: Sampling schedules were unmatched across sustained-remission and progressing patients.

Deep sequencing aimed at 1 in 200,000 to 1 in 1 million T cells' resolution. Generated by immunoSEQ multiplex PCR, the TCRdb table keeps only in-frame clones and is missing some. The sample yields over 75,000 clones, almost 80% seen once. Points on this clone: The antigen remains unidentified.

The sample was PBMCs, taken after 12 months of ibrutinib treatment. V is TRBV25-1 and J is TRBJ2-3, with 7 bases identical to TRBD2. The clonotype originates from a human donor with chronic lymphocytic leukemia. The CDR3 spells CASSEQALLGGTTDTQYF. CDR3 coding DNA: TGTGCCAGCAGTGAACAAGCCCTTCTGGGGGGGACCACAGATACGCAGTATTTT. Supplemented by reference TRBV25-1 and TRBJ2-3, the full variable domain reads EADIYQTPRYLVIGTGKKITLECSQTMGHDKMYWYQQDPGMELHLIHYSYGVNSTEKGDLSSESTVSRIRTEHFPLTLESARPSHTSQYLCASSEQALLGGTTDTQYFGPGTRLTVL.